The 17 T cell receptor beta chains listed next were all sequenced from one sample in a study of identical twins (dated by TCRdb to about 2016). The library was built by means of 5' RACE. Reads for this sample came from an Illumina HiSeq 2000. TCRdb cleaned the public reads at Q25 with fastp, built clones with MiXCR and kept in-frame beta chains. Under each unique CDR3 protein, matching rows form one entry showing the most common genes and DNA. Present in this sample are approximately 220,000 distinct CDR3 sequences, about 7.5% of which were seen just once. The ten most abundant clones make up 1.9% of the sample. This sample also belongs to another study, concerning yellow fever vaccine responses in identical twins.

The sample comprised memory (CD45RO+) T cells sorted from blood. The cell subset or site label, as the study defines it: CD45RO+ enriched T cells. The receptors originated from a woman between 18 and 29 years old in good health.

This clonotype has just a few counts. CDR3 region: CASSFRTGLEQYF. The CDR3 region has the DNA TGTGCCAGCAGCTTTCGGACAGGACTCGAGCAGTACTTC. The chain recombines TRBV11-3 with TRBJ2-7; TRBD1 matches at 7 bases. This CDR3 contains 13 residues. From germline, CDR1 is SGHNT and CDR2 YENEEA. With 3 bases clipped from V and 6 bases from J, the junction kept 5 bases outside the gene matches.

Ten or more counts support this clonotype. In DNA form, the CDR3 reads TGTGCCAGCAGCTTAGAACAGGTTTTTTCACCCCTCCACTTT. It specifies CASSLEQVFSPLHF. The rearrangement links TRBV7-9 to TRBJ1-6; D might be TRBD1 (5 bases). The V and J ends lost 1 base and 9 bases respectively, with 10 bases between them. Germline CDR1 SEHNR, CDR2 FQNEAQ (reference sequence). CDR3 length: 14 amino acids.

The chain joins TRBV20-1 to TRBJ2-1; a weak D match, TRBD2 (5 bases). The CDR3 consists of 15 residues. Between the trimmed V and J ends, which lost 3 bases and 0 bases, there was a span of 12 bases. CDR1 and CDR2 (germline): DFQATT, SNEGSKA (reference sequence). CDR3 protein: CSARPAVSSYNEQFF. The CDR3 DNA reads TGCAGTGCTAGGCCAGCGGTCAGCTCCTACAATGAGCAGTTCTTC.

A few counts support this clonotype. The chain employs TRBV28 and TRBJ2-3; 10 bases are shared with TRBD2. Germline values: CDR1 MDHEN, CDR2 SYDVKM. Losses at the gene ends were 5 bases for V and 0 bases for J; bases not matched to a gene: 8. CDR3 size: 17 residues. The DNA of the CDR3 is TGTGCCAGCAGTCCTGAAGGGACTAGCGCTAGCACAGATACGCAGTATTTT. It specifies CASSPEGTSASTDTQYF.

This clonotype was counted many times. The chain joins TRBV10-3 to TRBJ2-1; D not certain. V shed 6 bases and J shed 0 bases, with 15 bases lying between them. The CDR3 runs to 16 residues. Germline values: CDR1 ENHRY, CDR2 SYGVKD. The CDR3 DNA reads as TGTGCCATCAGCGACTTGGGCGCGAGCTCCTACAATGAGCAGTTCTTC. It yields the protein CAISDLGASSYNEQFF.

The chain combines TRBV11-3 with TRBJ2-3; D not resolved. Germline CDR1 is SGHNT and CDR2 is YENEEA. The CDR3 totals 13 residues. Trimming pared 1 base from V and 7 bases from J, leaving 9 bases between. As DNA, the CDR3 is TGTGCCAGCAGCTTAGGGTCATCTAATACGCAGTATTTT. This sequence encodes CASSLGSSNTQYF.

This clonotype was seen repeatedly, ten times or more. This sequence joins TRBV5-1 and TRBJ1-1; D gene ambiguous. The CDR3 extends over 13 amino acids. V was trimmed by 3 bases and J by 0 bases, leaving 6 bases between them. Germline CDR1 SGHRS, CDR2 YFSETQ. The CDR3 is CASSYQLNTEAFF. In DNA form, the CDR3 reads TGCGCCAGCAGCTATCAGTTGAACACTGAAGCTTTCTTT.

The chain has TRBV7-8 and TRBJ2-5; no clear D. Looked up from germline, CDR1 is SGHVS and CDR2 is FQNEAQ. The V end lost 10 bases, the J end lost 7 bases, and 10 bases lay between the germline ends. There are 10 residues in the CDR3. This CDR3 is CATGWGTQYF. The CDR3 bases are TGTGCCACCGGTTGGGGGACCCAGTACTTC.

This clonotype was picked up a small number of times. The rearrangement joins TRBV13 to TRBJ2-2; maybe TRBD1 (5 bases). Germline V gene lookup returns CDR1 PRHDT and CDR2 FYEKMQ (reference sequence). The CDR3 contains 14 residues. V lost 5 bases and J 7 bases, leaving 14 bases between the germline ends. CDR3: CASSAYRGGGELFF. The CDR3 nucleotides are TGTGCCAGCAGCGCGTATAGGGGTGGCGGGGAGCTGTTTTTT.

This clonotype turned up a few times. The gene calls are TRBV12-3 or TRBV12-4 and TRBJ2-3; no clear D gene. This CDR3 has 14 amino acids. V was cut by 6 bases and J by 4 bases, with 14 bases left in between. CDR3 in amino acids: CASSFGRKADTQYF. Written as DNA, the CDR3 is TGTGCCAGCAGCTTTGGACGGAAAGCAGATACGCAGTATTTT.

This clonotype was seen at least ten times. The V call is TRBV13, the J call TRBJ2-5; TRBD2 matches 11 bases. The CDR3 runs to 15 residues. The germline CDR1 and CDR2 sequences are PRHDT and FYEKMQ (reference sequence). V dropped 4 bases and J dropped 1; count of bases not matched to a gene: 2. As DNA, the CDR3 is TGTGCCAGCAGCTGGACTAGCGGGTTCCAAGAGACCCAGTACTTC. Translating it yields CASSWTSGFQETQYF.

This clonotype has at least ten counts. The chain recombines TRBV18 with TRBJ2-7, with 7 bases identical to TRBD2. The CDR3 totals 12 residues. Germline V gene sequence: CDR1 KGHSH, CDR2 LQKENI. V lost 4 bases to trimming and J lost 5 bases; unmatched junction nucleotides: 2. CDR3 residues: CASSQTSDEQYF. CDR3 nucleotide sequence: TGTGCCAGCTCACAAACTAGCGACGAGCAGTACTTC. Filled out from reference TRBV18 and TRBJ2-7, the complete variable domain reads NAGVMQNPRHLVRRRGQEARLRCSPMKGHSHVYWYRQLPEEGLKFMVYLQKENIIDESGMPKERFSAEFPKEGPSILRIQQVVRGDSAAYFCASSQTSDEQYFGPGTRLTVT.

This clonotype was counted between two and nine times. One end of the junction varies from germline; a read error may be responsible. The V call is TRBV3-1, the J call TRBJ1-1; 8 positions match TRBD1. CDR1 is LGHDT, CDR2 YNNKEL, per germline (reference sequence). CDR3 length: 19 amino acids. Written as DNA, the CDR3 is TGTGCCAGCAGCATACACCTGTCAGGGGGCGAAAAACCGAACGCTGAAGCTTTCTTT. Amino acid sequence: CASSIHLSGGEKPNAEAFF.

CDR3 bases: TGCAGTGCTGTTGATGGGGCGGTGGCCCAGTACTTC. Amino acids: CSAVDGAVAQYF. The chain employs TRBV20-1 and TRBJ2-5; possible D gene TRBD1, 5 bases. CDR1 and CDR2 from the germline V gene are DFQATT and SNEGSKA (reference sequence). The CDR3 runs to 12 residues. Trimming stripped 5 bases from V and 9 bases from J, with 16 bases between.

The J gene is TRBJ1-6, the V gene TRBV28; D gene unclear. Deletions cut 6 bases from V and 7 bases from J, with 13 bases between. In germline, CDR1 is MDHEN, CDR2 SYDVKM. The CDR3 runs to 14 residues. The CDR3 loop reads CASRRGIWNSPLHF. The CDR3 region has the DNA TGTGCCAGCAGGAGAGGGATTTGGAATTCACCCCTCCACTTT.

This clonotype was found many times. Here the CDR3 reads CATGRGTEAFF. The CDR3 DNA follows: TGTGCCACGGGAAGGGGCACTGAAGCTTTCTTT. The chain employs TRBV24-1 and TRBJ1-1; weak D call: TRBD1 (5 bases). Trimming took off 10 bases at V and 4 bases at J, with 9 bases between the two ends. CDR3 length equals 11 residues. Germline V gene sequence: CDR1 KGHDR, CDR2 SFDVKD.

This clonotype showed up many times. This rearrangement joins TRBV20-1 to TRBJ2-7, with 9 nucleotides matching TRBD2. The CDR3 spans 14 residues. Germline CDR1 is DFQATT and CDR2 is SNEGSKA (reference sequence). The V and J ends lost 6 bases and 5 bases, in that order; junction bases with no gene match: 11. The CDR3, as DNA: TGCAGTGCGGCTGACTCTAGCGGGACCCACGAGCAGTACTTC. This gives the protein CSAADSSGTHEQYF.